The clone carrying this T cell receptor (beta chain) was recorded at least ten times. Its antigen is currently unknown. Trimming pared 6 bases from V and 3 bases from J, leaving 11 bases between. This CDR3 region has 14 residues. The germline V gene has CDR1 MNHEY and CDR2 SMNVEV (reference sequence). TCR beta CDR3 regions were amplified from RNA transcripts. When the TCR CDR3 underwent first-round RT-PCR, the HTBI primer set was used. TCRdb independently ran MiXCR on the multiplex PCR reads; one entry per CDR3 protein. The sample consists of 400,000 to 550,000 distinct CDR3 sequences, roughly 24% of them appearing once. The data belong to a study of T cells in Graves' hyperthyroidism and ophthalmopathy. Study-wide points: Ophthalmopathy and stable hyperthyroidism were told apart by a 13 V-J model. Most clonotypes that expanded in the thyroid above 0.001 also showed up in blood.

The V and J genes are TRBV27 and TRBJ2-2; tentatively, D is TRBD2 (6 bases). Material: blood. The sequence was obtained from a woman in her 30s with Graves' ophthalmopathy. CDR3: CASSERDYTGELFF. The CDR3 DNA reads as TGTGCCAGCAGCGAGAGGGACTACACCGGGGAGCTGTTTTTT.